These T cell receptor beta chains were read from a single sample in a study of beta chain features in type 1 diabetes. The repertoire was sequenced with immunoSEQ multiplex PCR; TCRdb's copy has only in-frame clones and lacks some. Altogether around 250,000 clones are present, more than 13% being singletons, with the ten largest covering 0.015% to 0.02%. The source material was naive CD4+ T cells from blood. These receptors were collected from a man aged 25-45 years with type 1 diabetes. The CDR3 runs from the conserved cysteine through the conserved F or W. D genes are given only for firm matches. The size field is filled for only some rows; it gives once, few, many or a size class.

d_call j_call clone_size v_call cdr3_nt cdr3_aa
TRBD2 TRBJ2-1 few TRBV18 TGTGCCAGCTCACCTCGACTAGCGGAATACAATGAGCAGTTCTTC CASSPRLAEYNEQFF
TRBD1 TRBJ2-2 NA TRBV5-4 TGTGCCAGCAGCCCCAGGGGGAAAAACACCGGGGAGCTGTTTTTT CASSPRGKNTGELFF
NA TRBJ2-7 few TRBV29-1 TGCAGCGTTGAGAAAAGCGGCGTCGAGCAGTACTTC CSVEKSGVEQYF
NA TRBJ1-4 few TRBV6-1 TGTGCCAGCAGTGAATTTGTGCGACAGGTTAATGAAAAACTGTTTTTT CASSEFVRQVNEKLFF
NA TRBJ1-1 NA TRBV13 TGTGCCAGCAGCTTAGAAGGGGTTGAAGCTTTCTTT CASSLEGVEAFF
TRBD1 TRBJ2-7 NA TRBV2 TGTGCCAGCACCGGGACAGGGGCGGTGTACGAGCAGTACTTC CASTGTGAVYEQYF
NA TRBJ1-2 few TRBV29-1 TGCAGCGGGGGCAGGGAGGAGAACTATGGCTACACCTTC CSGGREENYGYTF
NA TRBJ1-4 NA TRBV20-1 TGCAGTGCTCGGGGGGGAGAAAAACTGTTTTTT CSARGGEKLFF
NA TRBJ2-5 few TRBV29-1 TGCAGCGTTGATTGGACAGCAGAGACCCAGTACTTC CSVDWTAETQYF
TRBD1 TRBJ1-1 few TRBV29-1 TGCAGCGTTGCCCAAGACAGGGGCAACACTGAAGCTTTCTTT CSVAQDRGNTEAFF
TRBD2 TRBJ2-3 NA TRBV7-2 TGTGCCAGCAGCTCGGGGGGACCAAAAGATACGCAGTATTTT CASSSGGPKDTQYF
TRBD1 TRBJ2-7 few TRBV27 TGTGCCAGCAGAAGGGGACAGATTTACGAGCAGTACTTC CASRRGQIYEQYF
TRBD2 TRBJ2-5 few TRBV9 TGTGCCAGCAGCGTTAGCGGGAGCCGGATAGGGGAGACCCAGTACTTC CASSVSGSRIGETQYF
NA TRBJ1-1 NA TRBV7-3 TGTGCCAGCAGCTTAAAGGGGGACACTGAAGCTTTCTTT CASSLKGDTEAFF
TRBD2 TRBJ2-7 few TRBV28 TGTGCCAGCACGGGAGGTGGCTCCTACGAGCAGTACTTC CASTGGGSYEQYF
NA TRBJ2-7 NA TRBV4-3 TGCGCCAGCAGCCAAGAATCGGGCTACGAGCAGTACTTC CASSQESGYEQYF
NA TRBJ1-4 NA TRBV7-9 TGTGCCAGCAGCCCACAGGGATCGAATGAAAAACTGTTTTTT CASSPQGSNEKLFF
TRBD1 TRBJ2-1 NA TRBV9 TGTGCCAGCAGCTCACGACAGGGGGCCGATGAGCAGTTCTTC CASSSRQGADEQFF
TRBD1 TRBJ2-7 NA TRBV4-2 TGTGCCAGCAGCCAAGAGGCTTCCCGGACAGGGAACTACGAGCAGTACTTC CASSQEASRTGNYEQYF
NA TRBJ2-7 few TRBV5-1 TGCGCCAGCAGCTTGGGCCAGAACTCCTACGAGCAGTACTTC CASSLGQNSYEQYF
TRBD2 TRBJ2-7 few TRBV7-2 TGTGCCAGCAGCCCACAGGGACTAGCCAGCTACGAGCAGTACTTC CASSPQGLASYEQYF
NA TRBJ1-1 many TRBV29-1 TGCAGCGTTGTAGCGGACTACACTGAAGCTTTCTTT CSVVADYTEAFF
TRBD1 TRBJ1-1 few TRBV27 TGTGCCAGCCTTCCCTGGGACAGCCAGAACACTGAAGCTTTCTTT CASLPWDSQNTEAFF
NA TRBJ1-2 few TRBV7-3 TGTGCCAGCAGCCCCCACGGGACTGACTATGGCTACACCTTC CASSPHGTDYGYTF
NA TRBJ2-2 once TRBV6-5 TGTGCCAGCAGTTTGCAGGGCGGGGAGCTGTTTTTT CASSLQGGELFF
TRBD1 TRBJ2-7 NA TRBV7-9 TGTGCCCTCACAAAGCCCGGGACAGTCTACGAGCAGTACTTC CALTKPGTVYEQYF
TRBD1 TRBJ2-7 few TRBV28 TGTGCCACCCGACAGGGGAGGTCCTACGAGCAGTACTTC CATRQGRSYEQYF
TRBD2 TRBJ2-3 NA TRBV9 TGTGCCAGCAGCCAAGCGGGATTCACAGATACGCAGTATTTT CASSQAGFTDTQYF
NA TRBJ2-3 few TRBV29-1 TGCAGCGCGAAATATAGCGGAATCGACACAGATACGCAGTATTTT CSAKYSGIDTDTQYF
NA TRBJ1-1 few TRBV6-5 TGTGCCAGCAGCCGTAATCGCTTGCGGGCTTTCTTT CASSRNRLRAFF
NA TRBJ2-1 NA TRBV11-1 TGTGCCAGCAGCTTAGGAACGGTGTCTTACAATGAGCAGTTCTTC CASSLGTVSYNEQFF
TRBD2 TRBJ2-3 once TRBV30 TGTGCCTGGAGTGTTTGGCTAGCGGGAGGAGTCACAGATACGCAGTATTTT CAWSVWLAGGVTDTQYF
NA TRBJ2-5 few TRBV18 TGTGCCAGCTCACCCCGGCGGGAGACCCAGTACTTC CASSPRRETQYF
TRBD2 TRBJ2-7 NA TRBV7-8 TGTGCCAGCAGCCAGCAGGGAGCGGGAGGTTACGAGCAGTACTTC CASSQQGAGGYEQYF
TRBD1 TRBJ1-5 NA TRBV18 TGTGCCAGCTCACCACCGAACACAGGGGGTTGGCAGCCCCAGCATTTT CASSPPNTGGWQPQHF
NA TRBJ2-1 few TRBV14 TGTGCCAGCAGCCAAGACCGTGGCGGATACAATGAGCAGTTCTTC CASSQDRGGYNEQFF
TRBD1 TRBJ2-7 few TRBV4-1 TGCGCCAGCAGCCAAGAACGTGGGACAGGGAGGTCGAACGAGCAGTACTTC CASSQERGTGRSNEQYF
NA TRBJ2-1 few TRBV15 TGTGCCACCAGCAGAGCCCCCAATGCGGATGAGCAGTTCTTC CATSRAPNADEQFF
NA TRBJ2-5 NA TRBV5-6 TGTGCCAGCAGCTCCCCAGGAAAAGAAGAGACCCAGTACTTC CASSSPGKEETQYF
NA TRBJ2-7 NA TRBV4-2 TGTGCCAGCAGCCAAGATCTCCTAGACTACGAGCAGTACTTC CASSQDLLDYEQYF
NA TRBJ2-1 NA TRBV4-1 TGCGCCAGCAGCCACGAGGGAGCCTACAATGAGCAGTTCTTC CASSHEGAYNEQFF
NA TRBJ1-3 few TRBV4-2 TGTGCCAGCAGCCAAGTTGAGAGGGCTAGCTCTGGAAACACCATATATTTT CASSQVERASSGNTIYF
NA TRBJ2-6 few TRBV7-3 TGTGCCAGCAGCTTAGTATCCCTCTCTGGGGCCAACGTCCTGACTTTC CASSLVSLSGANVLTF
NA TRBJ2-3 NA TRBV4-2 TGTGCCAGCAGCCAAGAGCGACTGGCCGGAGATACGCAGTATTTT CASSQERLAGDTQYF
NA TRBJ2-2 NA TRBV5-1 TGCGCCAGCAGCAATGGGGAGGCCGGGGAGCTGTTTTTT CASSNGEAGELFF
NA TRBJ1-4 few TRBV7-2 TGTGCCAGCAGCTTGTCACTGATGAATGAAAAACTGTTTTTT CASSLSLMNEKLFF
NA TRBJ2-3 NA TRBV29-1 TGCAGCGTTGCCGGGACACACGCTCTTGGGACAGATACGCAGTATTTT CSVAGTHALGTDTQYF
NA TRBJ2-5 NA TRBV2 TGTGCCAGCAGTGGGCAGACACGCCAAGAGACCCAGTACTTC CASSGQTRQETQYF
NA TRBJ2-2 few TRBV5-4 TGTGCCAGCAGTTCGACTAGTTTTACCGGGGAGCTGTTTTTT CASSSTSFTGELFF
TRBD2 TRBJ2-3 few TRBV2 TGTGCCAGCACCGGGACTAGCGGGGGCACAGATACGCAGTATTTT CASTGTSGGTDTQYF